This record covers a single T cell receptor beta chain. Its antigen is not identified. This CDR3 region has 13 residues. The germline CDR1 and CDR2 sequences are SGHRS and YFSETQ. V dropped 0 bases and J dropped 6 bases, with 9 bases sitting between them. These data are taken from a study of T-cell reconstitution after alpha-beta-depleted transplantation in children. Points from the study as a whole: Several hundred expanded graft clones reportedly supplied alpha-beta T cells about two months after transplant.

Preparation of the TCRbeta library used unique molecular identifiers. In TCRdb, the PCR reads were re-called with MiXCR into one record per CDR3 protein. The sample lists about 980,000 distinct CDR3 sequences; about 31% were seen once. The material was PBMCs, mostly from graft donor cells, obtained 360 days after TCRalphabeta/CD19-depleted stem cell transplant. The rearrangement uses TRBV5-1 and TRBJ1-2; D remains unclear. This receptor was obtained from a boy in the first two years of life who had a stem cell transplant for SCID, so the T cells may come from the graft donor. CDR3 protein: CASSLEEPNGYTF. DNA of the CDR3: TGCGCCAGCAGCTTGGAGGAGCCAAATGGCTACACCTTC.